These 16 T cell receptor beta chains came from one sample sequenced in a study of shared clonotypes between healthy human individuals. Libraries were prepared by immunoSEQ multiplex PCR; TCRdb keeps only in-frame clonotypes and omits some of them. The sample carries 2 million to 3 million clones, roughly 93% recorded once. The sequenced sample consisted of naive CD4+ T cells from PBMCs. Regarding subset: CD45RA+ positively selected. The receptors were sampled from a man aged 18 to 29 in good health. Some clones in this sample may be carry-over from other donors' samples.

CDR3 DNA: TGCGCCAGCAGCCCCGGGGTATCAAACACCATATATTTT. It codes for CASSPGVSNTIYF. The chain employs TRBV4-3 and TRBJ1-3, with D hard to call. The germline gives CDR1 LGHNA, CDR2 YSLEER. Trimming stripped 4 bases from V and 6 bases from J, with 10 bases between. The CDR3 has 13 amino acids.

A single count supports this clone. Other DNA sequences in this specimen translate into the identical CDR3. The chain uses TRBV7-9 and TRBJ1-3; no clear D gene. The CDR3 runs to 13 residues. The V end lost 5 bases, the J end lost 1 base, and 6 bases lay between the germline ends. The germline CDR1 and CDR2 sequences are SEHNR and FQNEAQ (reference sequence). This chain's CDR3 is CASSHISGNTIYF. Written as DNA, the CDR3 is TGTGCCAGCAGCCACATATCTGGAAACACCATATATTTT.

This rearrangement joins TRBV7-9 to TRBJ1-4; 7 positions agree with TRBD1. The CDR3 spans 15 residues. After removal of 5 bases from V and 8 bases from J, the junction contained 11 bases not matched to a gene. Germline V gene data show CDR1 as SEHNR and CDR2 as FQNEAQ (reference sequence). CDR3 residues: CASSSTTGLGEKLFF. The CDR3 DNA reads TGTGCCAGCAGCAGCACGACAGGGCTCGGGGAAAAACTGTTTTTT. The variable domain in full, completed from reference TRBV7-9 and TRBJ1-4, reads DTGVSQNPRHKITKRGQNVTFRCDPISEHNRLYWYRQTLGQGPEFLTYFQNEAQLEKSRLLSDRFSAERPKGSFSTLEIQRTEQGDSAMYLCASSSTTGLGEKLFFGSGTQLSVL.

The CDR3 DNA is TGTGCCACCAGCCCCGGGACTAGCGGAGCCTACGAGCAGTACTTC. Translating gives CATSPGTSGAYEQYF. The genes are TRBV15 and TRBJ2-7, with 11 bases fitting TRBD2. The CDR3 sequence is 15 residues long. Germline CDR1 LNHNV, CDR2 YYDKDF (reference sequence). V lost 5 bases to trimming and J lost 2 bases; unmatched junction nucleotides: 5.

This rearrangement joins TRBV6-6 to TRBJ1-5; D perhaps matches TRBD1 (5 bases). The CDR3 is 15 amino acids. The V gene's germline CDR1 is MNHNY and CDR2 SVGAGI (reference sequence). The V gene lost 0 bases and the J gene lost 5 bases, with 11 bases spanning the gap. CDR3 residues: CASSYSGQGDQPQHF. DNA for the CDR3: TGTGCCAGCAGTTACTCAGGCCAGGGCGATCAGCCCCAGCATTTT.

This clone was recorded a few times. The chain combines TRBV25-1 with TRBJ1-1; 10 nucleotides align to TRBD1. This CDR3 has 15 residues. The V and J ends lost 5 bases and 3 bases, in that order; junction bases with no gene match: 6. CDR1 is MGHDK and CDR2 is SYGVNS in the germline V gene. DNA of the CDR3: TGTGCCAGCAGTCGGCCGGGACAGGGGCACACTGAAGCTTTCTTT. Residues: CASSRPGQGHTEAFF.

Note on this clone: At one end, the junction sequence differs from germline, possibly due to a read error. The chain carries TRBV7-9 and TRBJ2-1; no firm D call. The CDR3 totals 14 residues. CDR1 SEHNR and CDR2 FQNEAQ come from the germline V gene (reference sequence). CDR3 bases: TGTGCCAGCAGCTTAGGGAGCTCCTACAGTGAGCAGTTCTTC. Its protein product is CASSLGSSYSEQFF. Combining the CDR3 with reference TRBV7-9 and TRBJ2-1 gives the whole variable domain DTGVSQNPRHKITKRGQNVTFRCDPISEHNRLYWYRQTLGQGPEFLTYFQNEAQLEKSRLLSDRFSAERPKGSFSTLEIQRTEQGDSAMYLCASSLGSSYSEQFFGPGTRLTVL.

The chain has TRBV2 and TRBJ2-7; D tentatively reads TRBD1 or TRBD2 (5 bases each). Trimming removed 6 bases at V and 8 bases at J, with 14 bases between. CDR1 and CDR2 from the germline V gene are SNHLY and FYNNEI. The CDR3 is made up of 12 amino acids. CDR3 protein: CASRGDAPQQYF. As DNA, the CDR3 is TGTGCCAGCAGAGGGGACGCCCCTCAGCAGTACTTC.

The chain joins TRBV6-5 to TRBJ1-1, with D perhaps matching TRBD1 (5 bases). The ends were cut back, 5 bases at V and 0 bases at J, with 10 bases in the middle. The CDR3 is 14 amino acids. CDR1 and CDR2 (germline): MNHEY, SVGAGI. CDR3 bases: TGTGCCAGCAGTCCAGACAGTCTGAACACTGAAGCTTTCTTT. Translated: CASSPDSLNTEAFF.

This rearrangement joins TRBV20-1 to TRBJ1-5, with D possibly matching TRBD1 (5 bases). The CDR3 runs to 10 residues. The germline CDR1 and CDR2 sequences are DFQATT and SNEGSKA (reference sequence). Trimming left V 5 bases short and J 6 bases short, with 5 bases between. CDR3 nucleotide sequence: TGCAGTGCTCAGGGTCAGCCCCAGCATTTT. Its translation: CSAQGQPQHF.

V and J are TRBV28 and TRBJ2-5; a possible D gene is TRBD2 (6 bases). CDR3 length: 13 residues. Looked up from germline, CDR1 is MDHEN and CDR2 is SYDVKM. CDR3 in amino acids: CALNGGGSETQYF. CDR3 bases: TGTGCTCTGAACGGGGGAGGCTCAGAGACCCAGTACTTC.

This chain connects TRBV5-1 to TRBJ1-1; a weak D match, TRBD1 (5 bases). The CDR3 is made up of 13 amino acids. The V end was cut by 4 bases, the J end by 4 bases, with 11 bases between. Germline V CDR1 and CDR2: SGHRS, YFSETQ. CDR3 sequence (DNA): TGCGCCAGCAGCGCCACCCAGGGCACTGAAGCTTTCTTT. It translates to CASSATQGTEAFF.

The chain combines TRBV27 with TRBJ1-4, with 11 bases aligning to TRBD1. The CDR3 consists of 14 residues. With 7 bases clipped from V and 6 bases from J, the junction kept 4 bases outside the gene matches. Germline values: CDR1 MNHEY, CDR2 SMNVEV (reference sequence). CDR3 sequence (DNA): TGTGCCAGCACGCGGACAGGGGGCTATGAAAAACTGTTTTTT. Its translation is CASTRTGGYEKLFF.

This clone was picked up one time. J is TRBJ2-5 and V is TRBV5-5, with D perhaps being TRBD1 or TRBD2 (5 bases each). The V gene lost 6 bases and the J gene lost 1 base, with 13 bases spanning the gap. Germline CDR1 SGHKS, CDR2 YYEKEE (reference sequence). The CDR3 runs to 14 residues. CDR3 in DNA: TGTGCCAGCACGAGGGGAAATGGCCAAGAGACCCAGTACTTC. Its translation is CASTRGNGQETQYF.

The chain combines TRBV5-1 with TRBJ2-1; 8 nucleotides agree with TRBD1. V shed 4 bases, J shed 10 bases, and the junction held 7 bases outside the gene matches. This CDR3 region has 13 residues. Germline lookup yields CDR1 SGHRS and CDR2 YFSETQ. The CDR3 is CASSAGQGGEQFF. CDR3 coding DNA: TGCGCCAGCAGCGCAGGACAGGGAGGCGAGCAGTTCTTC.

The chain has TRBV2 and TRBJ2-2; the match to TRBD1 covers 7 bases. The CDR3 contains 16 residues. The ends lost 4 bases at V and 1 base at J; junction bases unmatched: 6. The germline V gene has CDR1 SNHLY and CDR2 FYNNEI. The CDR3 loop reads CASSASRQGNTGELFF. Here the CDR3 DNA reads TGTGCCAGCAGTGCGTCCAGACAGGGGAACACCGGGGAGCTGTTTTTT.